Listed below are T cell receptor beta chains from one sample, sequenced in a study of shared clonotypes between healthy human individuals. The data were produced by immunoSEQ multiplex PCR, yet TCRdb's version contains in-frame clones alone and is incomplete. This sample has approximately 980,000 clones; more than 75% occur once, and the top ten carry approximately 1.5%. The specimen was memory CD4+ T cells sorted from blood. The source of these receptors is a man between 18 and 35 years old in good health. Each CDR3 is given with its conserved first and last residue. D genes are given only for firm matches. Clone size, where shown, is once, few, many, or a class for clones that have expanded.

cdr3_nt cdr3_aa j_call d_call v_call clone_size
TGTGCCAGCAGGTCGAACACTGAAGCTTTCTTT CASRSNTEAFF TRBJ1-1 - TRBV6-1 few
TGTGCCAGCAGCTTGGAGAGACAGGGGCCCACAGATACGCAGTATTTT CASSLERQGPTDTQYF TRBJ2-3 TRBD1 TRBV5-4 -
TGTGCCTGGAGTGCACGACAGGGGAGTGCAACTAATGAAAAACTGTTTTTT CAWSARQGSATNEKLFF TRBJ1-4 TRBD1 TRBV30 -
TGTGCCAGCAGCGATCGAACAGGGGGCACTGAAGCTTTCTTT CASSDRTGGTEAFF TRBJ1-1 TRBD1 TRBV11-1 once
TGTGCCATCAGTGAGTCAGGGTGGGGACAGCCCCAGCATTTT CAISESGWGQPQHF TRBJ1-5 - TRBV10-3 -
TGCGCCAGCAGCCAAGTTGGCGGGGGGGTCCGCAATGAGCAGTTCTTC CASSQVGGGVRNEQFF TRBJ2-1 TRBD2 TRBV4-1 -
TGTGCCAGAAGCCCTGGGACAGGGAACAATTCACCCCTCCACTTT CARSPGTGNNSPLHF TRBJ1-6 TRBD1 TRBV5-3 -
TGTGCCAGCAGCCTACAGGAGAACACTGAAGCTTTCTTT CASSLQENTEAFF TRBJ1-1 - TRBV14 few
TGTGCCAGCAGTGAATATGATGGGGGCAGACCTAATGAAAAACTGTTTTTT CASSEYDGGRPNEKLFF TRBJ1-4 - TRBV2 -
TGTGCCAGCAGCCCCCAAACCAACACCGGGGAGCTGTTTTTT CASSPQTNTGELFF TRBJ2-2 - TRBV9 -
TGTGCCAGCAGCCGGGACGACATGACCTGGCTTGAAGCTTTCTTT CASSRDDMTWLEAFF TRBJ1-1 - TRBV5-6 -
TGTGCCAGCAGCCAAGACGGGAACTATGGCTACACCTTC CASSQDGNYGYTF TRBJ1-2 - TRBV2 many
TGCGCCAGCAGCCGCTCCTACGGCGGGGGCGGGGAGCTGTTTTTT CASSRSYGGGGELFF TRBJ2-2 TRBD2 TRBV4-3 once
TGTGCCAGCAGCAGGACGGACAGGGGACGACCCTACGAGCAGTACTTC CASSRTDRGRPYEQYF TRBJ2-7 TRBD1 TRBV5-6 -
TGCAGCGTTGAAGACCGGACAGGGGGCAGCACAGATACGCAGTATTTT CSVEDRTGGSTDTQYF TRBJ2-3 TRBD1 TRBV29-1 -
TGCGCCAGCAGCTTACGAGCGGGGGAAGAGACCCAGTACTTC CASSLRAGEETQYF TRBJ2-5 TRBD2 TRBV5-1 -
TGTGCCAGCAGCCCCCTCCAGGGCTCACCCCTCCACTTT CASSPLQGSPLHF TRBJ1-6 - TRBV7-2 -
TGTGCCAGCAGCCAGGGACTCCAAGAGACCCAGTACTTC CASSQGLQETQYF TRBJ2-5 - TRBV7-9 once
TGTGCCAGCAGGGGACTAGCGGGAGCTGTCGAGCAGTACTTC CASRGLAGAVEQYF TRBJ2-7 TRBD2 TRBV6-5 -
TGTGCCAGCAGTTACGAGACAGGGTTACCCGCTTTCTTT CASSYETGLPAFF TRBJ1-1 TRBD1 TRBV6-5 few
TGTGCCAGCAGCCCAACCGGGACAGGCGGTTTCGAGCAGTACTTC CASSPTGTGGFEQYF TRBJ2-7 TRBD1 TRBV7-9 few
TGCGCCAGCAGGCCGGAGGAGCAGTACTTC CASRPEEQYF TRBJ2-7 - TRBV10-1 -
TGTGCCTGGAGTGGACTAGCGGGACTCGAGCAGTACTTC CAWSGLAGLEQYF TRBJ2-7 TRBD2 TRBV30 -
TGTGCCAGCAGCTTAGGACTAGCGGGGCCTGCCTACAATGAGCAGTTCTTC CASSLGLAGPAYNEQFF TRBJ2-1 TRBD2 TRBV11-3 -
TGTGCCTGTTCCAGAGGAGCAGATACGCAGTATTTT CACSRGADTQYF TRBJ2-3 - TRBV18 -
TGTGCCAGCAGTTACTCGAAGGCCGAGGCCCAGCAGTACTTC CASSYSKAEAQQYF TRBJ2-7 - TRBV6-5 -
TGTGCCTGGAGGGGCGCGTTAGGCCGGACCTACGAGCAGTACTTC CAWRGALGRTYEQYF TRBJ2-7 - TRBV30 few
TGTGCCAGCAGCTTGGACCTAGGAGGGGCAGATACGCAGTATTTT CASSLDLGGADTQYF TRBJ2-3 - TRBV5-6 -
TGCGCCAGCAGGGCGAGATCGCTAGCGGGATCCTACGAGCAGTACTTC CASRARSLAGSYEQYF TRBJ2-7 TRBD2 TRBV10-2 -
TGCGCCAGCAGCTTGGGTTCGGTCTATGGCTACACCTTC CASSLGSVYGYTF TRBJ1-2 - TRBV5-1 -
TGTGCCAGCAGCCGTATGACAGGGGGCACCGGGGAGCTGTTTTTT CASSRMTGGTGELFF TRBJ2-2 TRBD1 TRBV6-1 once
TGTGCCAGCAGTTCCTCCCCGGGTTACTCTGGAAACACCATATATTTT CASSSSPGYSGNTIYF TRBJ1-3 - TRBV27 once
TGTGCCATCAGGGAACCACAGGGATACGAGCAGTACTTC CAIREPQGYEQYF TRBJ2-7 - TRBV10-3 many
TGCAGCACGTCCTGGACAGACTCTGGAAACACCATATATTTT CSTSWTDSGNTIYF TRBJ1-3 - TRBV29-1 -
TGCGCCAGCAGCTTGGCCGGGGCAAACGCGAACACCGGGGAGCTGTTTTTT CASSLAGANANTGELFF TRBJ2-2 - TRBV5-1 -
TGTGCCACCCGGGACAGGGTCGCGAGTGCCCTCCACTTT CATRDRVASALHF TRBJ1-6 TRBD1 TRBV19 few
TGTGCCATCAGTCCGGGACAGGGGGTCGCTGAAGCTTTCTTT CAISPGQGVAEAFF TRBJ1-1 TRBD1 TRBV10-3 many
TGTGCCAGCAGTTCCATGTTGGACAGATATGGCTACACCTTC CASSSMLDRYGYTF TRBJ1-2 - TRBV27 -
TGTGCCAGTACCTTATGGGGCGGGACGAACACCGGGGAGCTGTTTTTT CASTLWGGTNTGELFF TRBJ2-2 - TRBV19 -